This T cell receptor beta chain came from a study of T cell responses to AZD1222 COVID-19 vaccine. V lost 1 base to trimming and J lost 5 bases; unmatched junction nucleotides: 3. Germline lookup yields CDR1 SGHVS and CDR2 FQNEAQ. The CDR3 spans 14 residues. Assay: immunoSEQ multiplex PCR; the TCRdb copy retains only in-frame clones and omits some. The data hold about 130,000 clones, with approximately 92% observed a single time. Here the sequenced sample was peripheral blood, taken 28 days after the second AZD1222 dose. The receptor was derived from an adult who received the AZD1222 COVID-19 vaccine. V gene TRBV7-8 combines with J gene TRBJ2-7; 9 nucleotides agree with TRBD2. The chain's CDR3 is CASSLEAGGDEQYF. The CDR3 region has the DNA TGTGCCAGCAGCTTAGAAGCGGGAGGAGACGAGCAGTACTTC.